The 4 T cell receptor beta chains listed next were all sequenced from one sample in a study of glioma-infiltrating T cells. The iRepertoire nested amplicon-rescue multiplex PCR amplified TCR alpha and beta CDR3s from RNA. TCRdb re-analysed the multiplex PCR reads in MiXCR, keeping a single row per CDR3 protein. The data hold around 93,000 distinct CDR3 sequences, with about 37% observed a single time. Sequenced: glioma tissue, nonneoplastic brain tissue, or PBMCs (not recorded which). These receptors were obtained from a human donor with low-grade glioma or glioblastoma, undergoing nonglioma brain surgery, or in good health (not recorded which).

This sequence joins TRBV11-2 and TRBJ2-2; no firm D call. Germline assignment: CDR1 SGHAT and CDR2 FQNNGV. V lost 3 bases to trimming and J lost 0 bases, with 11 bases between them. This CDR3 is 16 amino acids long. Written as DNA, the CDR3 is TGTGCCAGCAGCTTTTACATGTTTACGAACACCGGGGAGCTGTTTTTT. Protein: CASSFYMFTNTGELFF. Based on the CDR3 plus reference TRBV11-2 and TRBJ2-2, the full variable domain is EAGVAQSPRYKIIEKRQSVAFWCNPISGHATLYWYQQILGQGPKLLIQFQNNGVVDDSQLPKDRFSAERLKGVDSTLKIQPAKLEDSAVYLCASSFYMFTNTGELFFGEGSRLTVL.

V and J are TRBV15 and TRBJ2-1; D perhaps matches TRBD1 (7 bases). The CDR3 is 15 residues long. Germline CDR1 is LNHNV and CDR2 is YYDKDF (reference sequence). The V and J ends lost 5 bases and 12 bases respectively, with 23 bases between them. Written as DNA, the CDR3 is TGTGCCACCAGCTTCCAGGGGGGAGTCACAGATACGCAGTTCTTC. Its protein product is CATSFQGGVTDTQFF.

This clonotype came up many times. The chain recombines TRBV12-3 or TRBV12-4 with TRBJ1-2; no clear D. Trimming shortened V by 3 bases and J by 4 bases, and 6 bases separated the two germline ends. CDR3 length: 12 amino acids. CDR3 residues: CASSLKGYGYTF. In nucleotides, the CDR3 is TGTGCCAGCAGTTTGAAGGGCTATGGCTACACCTTC.

The chain recombines TRBV25-1 with TRBJ2-5; 7 nucleotides agree with TRBD2. The germline V gene encodes CDR1 MGHDK and CDR2 SYGVNS. The CDR3 loop spans 14 amino acids. V lost 5 bases, J lost 5 bases, and 8 bases stayed unmatched. CDR3 residues: CASSMKGGPETQYF. The DNA of the CDR3 is TGTGCCAGCAGTATGAAGGGAGGGCCGGAGACCCAGTACTTC.